This T cell receptor (beta chain) was sequenced in a study of shared clonotypes between healthy human individuals. Study-wide context: CD4 naive and CD4 memory each took three plates per donor, while CD8 naive took two and CD8 memory one. Findings and caveats of the study: A handful of donors had 4% to 6.5% of their naive CD4 clonotypes in common.

Data came from immunoSEQ multiplex PCR; TCRdb stores just in-frame clones and leaves some out. The data hold some 550,000 clones, with approximately 97% observed a single time. Negatively enriched CD4+ T cells were divided by CD45RA into naive and memory. Concerning this clone: What it binds is not known.

The V and J ends lost 9 bases and 6 bases, in that order; junction bases with no gene match: 8. CDR3 length equals 13 residues. The germline V gene has CDR1 SNHLY and CDR2 FYNNEI. This TCR derives from a woman aged 25 to 39 in good health. The sequenced material came from naive CD4+ T cells sorted from blood. Subset defined: CD45RA+ positively selected. V gene TRBV2 combines with J gene TRBJ1-5, with 7 bases fitting TRBD1. The CDR3 nucleotides are TGTGCCAGTCAGGGGACAGAAGTTCAGCCCCAGCATTTT. This gives the protein CASQGTEVQPQHF.